Reported below is one T cell receptor (beta chain). No antigen is known for it. At one boundary the junction diverges from the germline segment, which might be a read error. The data are from a study of OX40 agonist ivuxolimab in advanced cancers. Study-level points and caveats: Clones of CD4+ and CD8+ blood T cells grew by week 6 at doses of 0.1 to 3.0 mg/kg.

This CDR3 comprises 11 residues. Germline V CDR1 and CDR2: MDHEN, SYDVKM. Repertoires were generated with immunoSEQ multiplex PCR, while TCRdb's copy carries only in-frame clones and drops some. Of roughly 81,000 clones detected, approximately 90% appear once; the ten largest clones hold 0.47%. The receptor was derived from an adult with an advanced solid tumor such as melanoma, head and neck, liver or kidney cancer. The chain uses TRBV28 and TRBJ1-2, with 7 positions matching TRBD1. Source: CD4+ or CD8+ T cells sorted from blood, taken in a trial of the OX40 agonist ivuxolimab. The CDR3 is CASGSQGGFTF. Written as DNA, the CDR3 is TGTGCCAGCGGGTCACAAGGGGGCTTCACCTTC.